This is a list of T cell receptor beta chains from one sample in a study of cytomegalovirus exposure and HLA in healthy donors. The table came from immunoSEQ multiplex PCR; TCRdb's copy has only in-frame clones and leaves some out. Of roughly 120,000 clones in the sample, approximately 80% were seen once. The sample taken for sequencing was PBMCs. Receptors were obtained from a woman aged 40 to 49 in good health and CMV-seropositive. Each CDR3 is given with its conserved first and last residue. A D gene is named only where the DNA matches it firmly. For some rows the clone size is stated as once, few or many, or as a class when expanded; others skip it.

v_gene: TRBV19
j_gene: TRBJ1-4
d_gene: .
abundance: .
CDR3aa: CASSGRVDSEKLFF
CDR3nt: TGTGCCAGTAGTGGCCGGGTGGACAGCGAAAAACTGTTTTTT

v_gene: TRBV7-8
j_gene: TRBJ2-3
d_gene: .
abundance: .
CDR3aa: CASSLAGGTDTQYF
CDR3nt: TGTGCCAGCAGCTTAGCCGGAGGCACAGATACGCAGTATTTT

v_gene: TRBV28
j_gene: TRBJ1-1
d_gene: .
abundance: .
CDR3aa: CASSPGHTEAFF
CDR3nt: TGTGCCAGCAGCCCAGGGCACACTGAAGCTTTCTTT

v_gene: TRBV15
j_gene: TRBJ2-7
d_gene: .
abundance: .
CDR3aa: CATSSFYEQYF
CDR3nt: TGTGCCACCAGCAGCTTCTACGAGCAGTACTTC

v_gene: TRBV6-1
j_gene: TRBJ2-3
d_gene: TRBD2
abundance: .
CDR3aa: CASSEETSGGTQYF
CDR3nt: TGTGCCAGCAGTGAGGAGACTAGCGGGGGTACGCAGTATTTT

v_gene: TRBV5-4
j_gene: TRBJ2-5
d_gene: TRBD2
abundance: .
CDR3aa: CASSSSGGVETQYF
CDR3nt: TGTGCCAGCAGCTCCAGCGGGGGGGTGGAGACCCAGTACTTC

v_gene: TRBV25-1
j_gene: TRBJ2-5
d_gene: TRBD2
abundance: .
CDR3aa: CASSEGLAGGWAETQYF
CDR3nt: TGTGCCAGCAGTGAAGGACTAGCGGGAGGGTGGGCGGAGACCCAGTACTTC

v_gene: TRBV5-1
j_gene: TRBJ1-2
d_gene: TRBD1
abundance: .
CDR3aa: CASRRDSSNNYGYTF
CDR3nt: TGCGCCAGCAGACGGGACAGTAGTAATAACTATGGCTACACCTTC

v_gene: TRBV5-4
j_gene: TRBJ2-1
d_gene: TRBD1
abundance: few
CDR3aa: CASSLQGIEQFF
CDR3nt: TGTGCCAGCAGCCTACAGGGGATTGAGCAGTTCTTC

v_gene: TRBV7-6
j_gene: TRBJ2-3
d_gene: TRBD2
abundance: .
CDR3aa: CASSLETSGSTDTQYF
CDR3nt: TGTGCCAGCAGCTTAGAGACTAGCGGGAGCACAGATACGCAGTATTTT

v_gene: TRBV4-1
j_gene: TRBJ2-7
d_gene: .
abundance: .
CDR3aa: CASSQDRGYEQYF
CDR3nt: TGCGCCAGCAGCCAAGACAGGGGTTACGAGCAGTACTTC

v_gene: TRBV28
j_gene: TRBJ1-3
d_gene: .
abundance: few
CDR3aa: CASSLWTVGGGSGNTIYF
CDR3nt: TGTGCCAGCAGTTTATGGACAGTTGGGGGGGGGTCTGGAAACACCATATATTTT

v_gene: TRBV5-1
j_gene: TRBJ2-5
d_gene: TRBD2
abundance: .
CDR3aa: CASSSGGGSGEQYF
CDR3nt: TGCGCCAGCAGCTCTGGCGGGGGTTCGGGGGAGCAGTACTTC

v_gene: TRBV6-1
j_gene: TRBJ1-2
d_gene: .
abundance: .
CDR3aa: CASSEAQVYGYTF
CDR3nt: TGTGCCAGCAGTGAAGCCCAGGTCTATGGCTACACCTTC

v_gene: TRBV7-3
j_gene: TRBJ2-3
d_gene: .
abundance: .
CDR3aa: CASSINRDTQYF
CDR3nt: TGTGCCAGCAGCATAAATCGGGATACGCAGTATTTT

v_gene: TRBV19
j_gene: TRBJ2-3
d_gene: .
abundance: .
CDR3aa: CASSLGDTQYF
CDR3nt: TGTGCCAGTAGCCTCGGGGATACGCAGTATTTT